Listed below are T cell receptor beta chains from one sample, sequenced in a study of identical twins. TCRdb re-analysed the 5' RACE reads in MiXCR, keeping a single row per CDR3 protein. There are about 520,000 distinct CDR3 sequences in the sample; about 20% occur only once, and about 0.99% lies in the top ten. The same sample was also used in a study of T cells expressing NK-cell markers.

The sample consisted of CD4+ T cells sorted from blood. The receptor source for this set is a woman aged 18 to 35 in good health. CDR3s include the opening cysteine and the closing phenylalanine or tryptophan. A D gene is named only where the DNA matches it firmly. Expanded clones get a size class; other rows say once, few or many, or leave the size out.

V,D,J,size,DNA,CDR3
TRBV12-3/TRBV12-4,TRBD1,TRBJ1-1,NA,TGTGCCAGCAGTGGGACAGGGGGCGCGTTACCTGAAGCTTTCTTT,CASSGTGGALPEAFF
TRBV3-1,TRBD1,TRBJ2-5,NA,TGTGCCAGCAGCCAAAGAGGACAGGGGGAGGCCCAGTACTTC,CASSQRGQGEAQYF
TRBV12-3/TRBV12-4,TRBD1,TRBJ1-4,few,TGTGCCAGCAGTGGGGGACAGGGACCTAATGAAAAACTGTTTTTT,CASSGGQGPNEKLFF
TRBV5-1,NA,TRBJ1-1,NA,TGCGCCAGCAGCTCTCGCACGAACACTGAAGCTTTCTTT,CASSSRTNTEAFF
TRBV20-1,TRBD2,TRBJ2-7,NA,TGCAGTGCTAGAGCCCCGGGACTAGCGGGCGAGCAGTACTTC,CSARAPGLAGEQYF
TRBV29-1,TRBD2,TRBJ2-1,few,TGCAGCGTTGTGGCTAGCGGGAAGGATGAGCAGTTCTTC,CSVVASGKDEQFF
TRBV29-1,TRBD1,TRBJ2-3,few,TGCAGCGTCGCCTGGGACAGTACTAGCACAGATACGCAGTATTTT,CSVAWDSTSTDTQYF
TRBV20-1,NA,TRBJ1-1,few,TGCAGTGCTAGGGGGTCCGTAGGCTCAACTGAAGCTTTCTTT,CSARGSVGSTEAFF
TRBV7-9,NA,TRBJ1-4,many,TGTGCCAGCGCAGCCCCTAATGAAAAACTGTTTTTT,CASAAPNEKLFF
TRBV5-4,TRBD2,TRBJ2-3,NA,TGTGCCAGCAGCTTGGCTAGCGGGGGGGCAGATACGCAGTATTTT,CASSLASGGADTQYF
TRBV18,NA,TRBJ2-3,few,TGTGCCAGCCAGTCGGCAGATACGCAGTATTTT,CASQSADTQYF
TRBV9,NA,TRBJ1-1,NA,TGTGCCAGCAGCCCAAGACTCCATGGGGACACTGAAGCTTTCTTT,CASSPRLHGDTEAFF
TRBV12-3/TRBV12-4,NA,TRBJ2-7,many,TGTGCCAGCAGTTCCGGGCCCTACGAGCAGTACTTC,CASSSGPYEQYF
TRBV5-1,NA,TRBJ2-3,NA,TGCGCCAGCAGCTTTACGAGTTCCACAGATACGCAGTATTTT,CASSFTSSTDTQYF
TRBV20-1,TRBD1,TRBJ1-1,few,TGCAGTGCCAACAGGGGGCAGGACACTGAAGCTTTCTTT,CSANRGQDTEAFF
TRBV30,NA,TRBJ2-5,NA,TGTGCCTGGGTGGGACCCACGAGGACCCAGTACTTC,CAWVGPTRTQYF
TRBV20-1,TRBD2,TRBJ2-1,NA,TGCAGTGCTCCTACGACTAGCGGGACTCGTCCTAAAACCCCCTACAATGAGCAGTTCTTC,CSAPTTSGTRPKTPYNEQFF
TRBV5-1,TRBD2,TRBJ2-5,NA,TGCGCCAGCAGCTTGAGCGGGAGGGCCTTGGAGACCCAGTACTTC,CASSLSGRALETQYF
TRBV6-5,NA,TRBJ2-7,NA,TGTGCCAGCAGTTACTCGGGTGTGCAGTACTTC,CASSYSGVQYF
TRBV6-1,TRBD2,TRBJ2-5,few,TGTGCCAGCAGTCGCTCTGGGGCGGGGGGGACGGAGACCCAGTACTTC,CASSRSGAGGTETQYF
TRBV20-1,TRBD1,TRBJ2-2,NA,TGCAGTGCTAGAGTAAGGCCGAAGACAGGGGGAAGTGAGGAGCTGTTTTTT,CSARVRPKTGGSEELFF
TRBV20-1,NA,TRBJ2-1,NA,TGCAGTGCTAGAGAGTCTAAGGACCGGTTTAGCTACAATGAGCAGTTCTTC,CSARESKDRFSYNEQFF
TRBV10-3,NA,TRBJ1-2,many,TGTGCCATCACTTTATCTTCGGGAGGCTACACCTTC,CAITLSSGGYTF
TRBV2,NA,TRBJ2-2,NA,TGTGCCTCTGTGCGAAACACCGGGGAGCTGTTTTTT,CASVRNTGELFF
TRBV20-1,NA,TRBJ2-3,many,TGCAGCACACTGACAGGCACAGATACGCAGTATTTT,CSTLTGTDTQYF
TRBV7-3,NA,TRBJ2-1,NA,TGTGCCAGCAGCTTAACGGGGGATCCTCGCGCGTTCTTC,CASSLTGDPRAFF
TRBV20-1,NA,TRBJ1-3,NA,TGCAGTGCTAGTTCCAGGGCTGGAAACACCATATATTTT,CSASSRAGNTIYF
TRBV12-3/TRBV12-4,TRBD1,TRBJ1-6,NA,TGTGCCAGCAGTTTTGGGACAGGGGGCAATTCACCCCTCCACTTT,CASSFGTGGNSPLHF
TRBV11-2,NA,TRBJ2-7,NA,TGTGCCAGCAGCTTAGGAGGGTTAGGGGGGGGTAGCTCCTACGAGCAGTACTTC,CASSLGGLGGGSSYEQYF
TRBV29-1,NA,TRBJ1-2,many,TGCAGCGTTGGACACCGAAACTATGGCTACACCTTC,CSVGHRNYGYTF
TRBV7-9,TRBD2,TRBJ2-7,NA,TGTGCCAGCAGCTTGAATAGCGGGGTGGTCTACGAGCAGTACTTC,CASSLNSGVVYEQYF
TRBV6-1,TRBD2,TRBJ2-1,many,TGTGCCAGCAGCACCGGGACTAGCGTTGAGCAGTTCTTC,CASSTGTSVEQFF
TRBV5-1,TRBD1,TRBJ2-7,few,TGCGCCAGCAGCTCCTCGGGACAGGGGGTCGCCTACGAGCAGTACTTC,CASSSSGQGVAYEQYF
TRBV20-1,NA,TRBJ2-7,few,TGCAGTGCTAGAGTCAGTCCCTACGAGCAGTACTTC,CSARVSPYEQYF
TRBV4-2,NA,TRBJ1-3,NA,TGTGCCAGCAGCCAAGCAGGAACTGGAAACACCATATATTTT,CASSQAGTGNTIYF
TRBV5-6,NA,TRBJ2-1,NA,TGTGCCAGCTTTTGGGGAACTTCCTACAATGAGCAGTTCTTC,CASFWGTSYNEQFF
TRBV23-1,NA,TRBJ1-2,few,TGCGCCAGCCAGGTGACGGAAAATGGCTACACCTTC,CASQVTENGYTF
TRBV20-1,NA,TRBJ1-4,NA,TGCAGTGCTAGAAGAGAAAAACTGTTTTTT,CSARREKLFF
TRBV5-1,NA,TRBJ2-7,few,TGCGCCAGCAGCTTGCACTTAAACATGCAGGGGAGTGAGCAGTACTTC,CASSLHLNMQGSEQYF
TRBV4-3,NA,TRBJ1-4,NA,TGCGCCAGCAGCCAAACAGGGAGAAATGAAAAACTGTTTTTT,CASSQTGRNEKLFF
TRBV12-3/TRBV12-4,NA,TRBJ2-7,many,TGTGCCAGCAGTTTCCGGGGGAACGAGCAGTACTTC,CASSFRGNEQYF
TRBV5-1,NA,TRBJ1-5,many,TGCGCCAGCAGCTCTACCGGGTCGGGTGATCCCCAGCATTTT,CASSSTGSGDPQHF
TRBV29-1,NA,TRBJ2-3,few,TGCAGCGTTCAAGAAACTAGCACAGATACGCAGTATTTT,CSVQETSTDTQYF
TRBV9,TRBD2,TRBJ2-3,NA,TGTGCCAGACTAGGGAGGGCCGAGACCGATACGCAGTATTTT,CARLGRAETDTQYF
TRBV7-9,TRBD2,TRBJ2-1,NA,TGTGCCAGCAGGAAGGACCTAGCGGGGGGAGGGAATGAGCAGTTCTTC,CASRKDLAGGGNEQFF
TRBV20-1,TRBD1,TRBJ2-3,many,TGCAGTGCTAGAGAGGGACAGGGGACGCAGTATTTT,CSAREGQGTQYF
TRBV29-1,TRBD1,TRBJ1-2,NA,TGCAGTCTTTCCTCCGCGGACAGGGGTGGCTACACCTTC,CSLSSADRGGYTF
TRBV4-3,TRBD2,TRBJ2-1,few,TGCGCCAGCAGCCAAGATCGAATGGGGAGGGCTGAGCAGTTCTTC,CASSQDRMGRAEQFF
TRBV7-9,NA,TRBJ2-3,once,TGTGCCAGCAGAAAGACTGGATACACAGATACGCAGTATTTT,CASRKTGYTDTQYF
TRBV7-9,NA,TRBJ2-7,many,TGTGCCAGCAGCTTAGGGAGAGACTACGAGCAGTACTTC,CASSLGRDYEQYF